This is a list of T cell receptor beta chains from one sample in a study of cytomegalovirus exposure and HLA in healthy donors. The repertoire was sequenced with immunoSEQ multiplex PCR; TCRdb's copy has only in-frame clones and lacks some. This table holds 250,000 to 350,000 clones, about nine tenths found once. Sequencing was done on a sample of PBMCs. The receptors come from a man aged 40-50 years in good health and CMV-seropositive. CDR3s include the opening cysteine and the closing phenylalanine or tryptophan. D genes are given only for firm matches. Size tells how often a clone was seen (once, few, many) or the class of an expanded clone, and some rows leave it out.

d_gene: .
j_gene: TRBJ2-1
v_gene: TRBV9
abundance: once
len: 12
CDR3nt: TGTGCCAGCAGCTTCAGCGGAGACGAGCAGTTCTTC
CDR3aa: CASSFSGDEQFF

d_gene: TRBD2
j_gene: TRBJ2-3
v_gene: TRBV9
abundance: .
len: 17
CDR3nt: TGTGCCAGCAGCGTAGACGGTAGCGGGAGGGCCACAGATACGCAGTATTTT
CDR3aa: CASSVDGSGRATDTQYF

d_gene: TRBD1
j_gene: TRBJ1-5
v_gene: TRBV6-5
abundance: .
len: 15
CDR3nt: TGTGCCAGCAGTTACGGACAGGGGGCAAGTCAGCCCCAGCATTTT
CDR3aa: CASSYGQGASQPQHF

d_gene: TRBD1
j_gene: TRBJ1-2
v_gene: TRBV19
abundance: .
len: 15
CDR3nt: TGTGCCAGTAGTATAAAGGCAGGGGGCCTCTATGGCTACACCTTC
CDR3aa: CASSIKAGGLYGYTF

d_gene: .
j_gene: TRBJ2-3
v_gene: TRBV5-4
abundance: .
len: 16
CDR3nt: TGTGCCAGCAGCTTAAAGGTTTGGACTAGCACAGATACGCAGTATTTT
CDR3aa: CASSLKVWTSTDTQYF

d_gene: TRBD1
j_gene: TRBJ2-5
v_gene: TRBV7-6
abundance: .
len: 15
CDR3nt: TGTGCCAGCAGCTTAACCGGGACAGGGGGAGAGACCCAGTACTTC
CDR3aa: CASSLTGTGGETQYF

d_gene: TRBD2
j_gene: TRBJ2-7
v_gene: TRBV4-3
abundance: once
len: 16
CDR3nt: TGCGCCAGCAGCCCCCTCGGGGGGTTGGGACCCTACGAGCAGTACTTC
CDR3aa: CASSPLGGLGPYEQYF

d_gene: TRBD2
j_gene: TRBJ2-7
v_gene: TRBV29-1
abundance: once
len: 16
CDR3nt: TGCAGCGTTGAAGATCGGGGGTGGGAGGGGACCTACGAGCAGTACTTC
CDR3aa: CSVEDRGWEGTYEQYF

d_gene: TRBD2
j_gene: TRBJ2-5
v_gene: TRBV19
abundance: .
len: 15
CDR3nt: TGTGCCAGTAGTCGACTAGCGGCTTCCCAAGAGACCCAGTACTTC
CDR3aa: CASSRLAASQETQYF

d_gene: .
j_gene: TRBJ2-3
v_gene: TRBV5-1
abundance: .
len: 11
CDR3nt: TGCGCCAGCACCGGGGGAGATACGCAGTATTTT
CDR3aa: CASTGGDTQYF

d_gene: .
j_gene: TRBJ2-3
v_gene: TRBV7-2
abundance: once
len: 15
CDR3nt: TGTGCCAGCAGTGTCGGGAATGTTCGTCCAGATACGCAGTATTTT
CDR3aa: CASSVGNVRPDTQYF

d_gene: .
j_gene: TRBJ2-2
v_gene: TRBV21-1
abundance: .
len: 17
CDR3nt: TGTGCCAGCAGCAAAGGCCGGCAGTTAGTGGAGACCGGGGAGCTGTTTTTT
CDR3aa: CASSKGRQLVETGELFF

d_gene: .
j_gene: TRBJ2-7
v_gene: TRBV30
abundance: .
len: 13
CDR3nt: TGTGCCTGGAGTCGCGAGCCCGCTATCGAGCAGTACTTC
CDR3aa: CAWSREPAIEQYF

d_gene: .
j_gene: TRBJ2-7
v_gene: TRBV6-1
abundance: .
len: 13
CDR3nt: TGTGCCAGCAGTCAGCCCGGAGCCGGGGAGCAGTACTTC
CDR3aa: CASSQPGAGEQYF

d_gene: TRBD1
j_gene: TRBJ1-2
v_gene: TRBV4-3
abundance: .
len: 16
CDR3nt: TGCGCCAGCAGCCATTATCTGACAGGGGGCATTGATGGCTACACCTTC
CDR3aa: CASSHYLTGGIDGYTF

d_gene: TRBD2
j_gene: TRBJ2-1
v_gene: TRBV23-1
abundance: .
len: 17
CDR3nt: TGCGCCAGCATACCTACTAAAGGCGGGAGGACACACAATGAGCAGTTCTTC
CDR3aa: CASIPTKGGRTHNEQFF

d_gene: TRBD2
j_gene: TRBJ2-7
v_gene: TRBV7-2
abundance: many
len: 14
CDR3nt: TGTGCCAGCAGCTCCGGACTAGCGGGAGACGAGCAGTACTTC
CDR3aa: CASSSGLAGDEQYF

d_gene: .
j_gene: TRBJ1-1
v_gene: TRBV5-6
abundance: .
len: 14
CDR3nt: TGTGCCAGCAGCTTTGCGGTGATGAACACTGAAGCTTTCTTT
CDR3aa: CASSFAVMNTEAFF

d_gene: TRBD1
j_gene: TRBJ2-7
v_gene: TRBV7-9
abundance: .
len: 16
CDR3nt: TGTTCCAGCAGCTTAGGTCCGGGACAGGGGGTTTACGAGCAGTACTTC
CDR3aa: CSSSLGPGQGVYEQYF

d_gene: .
j_gene: TRBJ2-1
v_gene: TRBV15
abundance: .
len: 15
CDR3nt: TGTGCCACCAGCAGAGTACGGGAGAGCTACAATGAGCAGTTCTTC
CDR3aa: CATSRVRESYNEQFF

d_gene: TRBD1
j_gene: TRBJ2-5
v_gene: TRBV29-1
abundance: .
len: 15
CDR3nt: TGCAGCGTTTTTGGACAGGGGGCTCTGGGCGAGACCCAGTACTTC
CDR3aa: CSVFGQGALGETQYF

d_gene: .
j_gene: TRBJ1-4
v_gene: TRBV29-1
abundance: .
len: 13
CDR3nt: TGCAGCGTGCAGCGGGGGCTTAATGAAAAACTGTTTTTT
CDR3aa: CSVQRGLNEKLFF

d_gene: TRBD1
j_gene: TRBJ1-2
v_gene: TRBV18
abundance: .
len: 15
CDR3nt: TGTGCCAGCTCACCAACCGGGACAGCGGACTATGGCTACACCTTC
CDR3aa: CASSPTGTADYGYTF

d_gene: .
j_gene: TRBJ2-7
v_gene: TRBV11-2
abundance: .
len: 14
CDR3nt: TGTGCCAGCAGCTTAGGAGGTGGTTCGGGCGAGCAGTACTTC
CDR3aa: CASSLGGGSGEQYF

d_gene: .
j_gene: TRBJ2-1
v_gene: TRBV19
abundance: few
len: 15
CDR3nt: TGTGCCACACAGCCTCACGGGAGCCACTACAATGAGCAGTTCTTC
CDR3aa: CATQPHGSHYNEQFF

d_gene: TRBD1
j_gene: TRBJ1-1
v_gene: TRBV2
abundance: .
len: 15
CDR3nt: TGTGCCAGCAGACCCGGGACAGGGACGAACACTGAAGCTTTCTTT
CDR3aa: CASRPGTGTNTEAFF

d_gene: TRBD1
j_gene: TRBJ2-3
v_gene: TRBV27
abundance: once
len: 14
CDR3nt: TGTGCCAGCAGTTTAACAGGGGCCACAGATACGCAGTATTTT
CDR3aa: CASSLTGATDTQYF

d_gene: .
j_gene: TRBJ2-5
v_gene: TRBV7-9
abundance: .
len: 13
CDR3nt: TGTGCCAGTAGACCGGGCGGGCTAGAGACCCAGTACTTC
CDR3aa: CASRPGGLETQYF

d_gene: .
j_gene: TRBJ2-7
v_gene: TRBV28
abundance: .
len: 13
CDR3nt: TGTGCCAGCAGTTTCGCGGCCTTTGGCGAGCAGTACTTC
CDR3aa: CASSFAAFGEQYF

d_gene: TRBD1
j_gene: TRBJ2-7
v_gene: TRBV28
abundance: .
len: 14
CDR3nt: TGTGCCAGCAGAAAAGACAGGGTGAGGAACGAGCAGTACTTC
CDR3aa: CASRKDRVRNEQYF

d_gene: TRBD1
j_gene: TRBJ2-7
v_gene: TRBV18
abundance: .
len: 16
CDR3nt: TGTGCCAGCTCACCACTTCCGGGACAGGGGCTAGGCGAGCAGTACTTC
CDR3aa: CASSPLPGQGLGEQYF